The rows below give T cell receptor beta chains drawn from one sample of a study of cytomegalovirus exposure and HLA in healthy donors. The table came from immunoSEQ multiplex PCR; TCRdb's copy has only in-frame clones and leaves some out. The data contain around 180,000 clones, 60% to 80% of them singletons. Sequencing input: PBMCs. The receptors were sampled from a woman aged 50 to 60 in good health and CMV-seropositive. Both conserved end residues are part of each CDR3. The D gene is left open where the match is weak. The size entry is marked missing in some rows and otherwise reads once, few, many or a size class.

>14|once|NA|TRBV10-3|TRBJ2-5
TGTGCCATCAGTGAGTCGAGAGGAATGGAGACCCAGTACTTC
CAISESRGMETQYF
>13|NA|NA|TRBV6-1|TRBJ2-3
TGTGCCAGCAGGGCCAGAAGCACAGATACGCAGTATTTT
CASRARSTDTQYF
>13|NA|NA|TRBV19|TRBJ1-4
TGTGCCAGTAAAAGGACGGGAAATGAAAAACTGTTTTTT
CASKRTGNEKLFF
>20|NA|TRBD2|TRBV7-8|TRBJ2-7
TGTGCCAGCAGCCCGGCCCTCCTCGGACTAGCGGGGGGGCCTTCCTACGAGCAGTACTTC
CASSPALLGLAGGPSYEQYF
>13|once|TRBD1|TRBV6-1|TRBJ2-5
TGTGCCAGCAGTGGGGGACAGGGTCAGACCCAGTACTTC
CASSGGQGQTQYF
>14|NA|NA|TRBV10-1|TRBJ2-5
TGCGCCAGCAGTGAGTCCCCGGGGCAAGAGACCCAGTACTTC
CASSESPGQETQYF
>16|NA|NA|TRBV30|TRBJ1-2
TGTGCCTGGAGTGCACGCAGGCGAAACCCCTCCTATGGCTACACCTTC
CAWSARRRNPSYGYTF
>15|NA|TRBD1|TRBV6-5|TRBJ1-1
TGTGCCAGCAGTTACGGGACAGGGGGCAACACTGAAGCTTTCTTT
CASSYGTGGNTEAFF
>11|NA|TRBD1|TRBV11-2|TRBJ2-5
TGTGCGGGGGGACAGGGCTTAACCCAGTACTTC
CAGGQGLTQYF
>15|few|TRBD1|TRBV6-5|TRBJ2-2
TGTGCCAGCAGTTATACGACAGGGGACACCGGGGAGCTGTTTTTT
CASSYTTGDTGELFF
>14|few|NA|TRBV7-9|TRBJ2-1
TGTGCCAGCAGCCCGCGGGGCAAATACAATGAGCAGTTCTTC
CASSPRGKYNEQFF
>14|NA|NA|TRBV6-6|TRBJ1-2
TGTGCCAGCACCTTAGCCAGAGACTTCTATGGCTACACCTTC
CASTLARDFYGYTF
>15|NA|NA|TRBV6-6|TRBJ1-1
TGTGCCAGCAGTTACGAGGGCAGGACTAACGCTGAAGCTTTCTTT
CASSYEGRTNAEAFF
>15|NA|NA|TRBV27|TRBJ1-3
TGTGCCAGCAGGCCTTCCGGGGGTCTTGGAAACACCATATATTTT
CASRPSGGLGNTIYF
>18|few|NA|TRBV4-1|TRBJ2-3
TGCGCCAGCAGACATTTGAGAGGACTCGCTACTAGCACAGATACGCAGTATTTT
CASRHLRGLATSTDTQYF
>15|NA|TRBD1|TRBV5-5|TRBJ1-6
TGTGCCAGCAGCTTGGGGGACAGGAGCAATTCACCCCTCCACTTT
CASSLGDRSNSPLHF
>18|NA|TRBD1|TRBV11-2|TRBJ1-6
TGTGCCAGCAGCTTGGACGATATGGGGGACAGCCTTAATTCACCCCTCCACTTT
CASSLDDMGDSLNSPLHF
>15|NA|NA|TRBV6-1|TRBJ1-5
TGTGCCTCAAAACTAGCGTTACCACCCACAGATACGCAGCATTTT
CASKLALPPTDTQHF
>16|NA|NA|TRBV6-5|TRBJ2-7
TGTGCCAGCAGTTACTCGCATTGGACATTTTCCTACGAGCAGTACTTC
CASSYSHWTFSYEQYF
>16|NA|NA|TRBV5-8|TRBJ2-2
TGTGCCAGCAGCACGAGATCGGGGAGGAACACCGGGGAGCTGTTTTTT
CASSTRSGRNTGELFF
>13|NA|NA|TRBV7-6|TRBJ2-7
TGTGCCAGCAGCTCCGCCGCAGGCTACGAGCAGTACTTC
CASSSAAGYEQYF
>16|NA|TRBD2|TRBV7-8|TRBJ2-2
TGTGCCAGCAGCTCACGGACTAGCGCGAACACCGGGGAGCTGTTTTTT
CASSSRTSANTGELFF
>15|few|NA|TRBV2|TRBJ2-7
TGTGCCAGCACCCCGGAGGCGCAGACCTTCGGAGAGCAGTACTTC
CASTPEAQTFGEQYF
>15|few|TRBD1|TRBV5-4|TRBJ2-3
TGTGCCAGCAGCGACTGGGACAGGGTATCCGATACGCAGTATTTT
CASSDWDRVSDTQYF
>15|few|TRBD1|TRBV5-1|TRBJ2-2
TGCGCCAGCAGCTTCGGACAGGGTGGGGCCGGGGAGCTGTTTTTT
CASSFGQGGAGELFF
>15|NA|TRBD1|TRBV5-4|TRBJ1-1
TGTGCCAGCCCTACCGGAGGGACAGGGGAGACTGAAGCTTTCTTT
CASPTGGTGETEAFF
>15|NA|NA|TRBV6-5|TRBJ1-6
TGTGCCAGCACCGAGGAGGGTTTCAATAATTCACCCCTCCACTTT
CASTEEGFNNSPLHF
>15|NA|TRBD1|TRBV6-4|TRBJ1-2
TGTGCCAGCAGTGACCGGGACAGGGTTGGCTATGGCTACACCTTC
CASSDRDRVGYGYTF
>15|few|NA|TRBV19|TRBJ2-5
TGTGCCAGTAGTACCGGACTAACTTGGAGAGAGACCCAGTACTTC
CASSTGLTWRETQYF
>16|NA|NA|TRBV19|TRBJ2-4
TGTGCCAGTAGTCCACAGGGTTTTAGATTTGGAAACATTCAGTACTTC
CASSPQGFRFGNIQYF
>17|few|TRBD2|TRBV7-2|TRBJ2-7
TGTGCCAGCAGCTTAGCGTCAGATGGCGGGGGAAACTACGAGCAGTACTTC
CASSLASDGGGNYEQYF
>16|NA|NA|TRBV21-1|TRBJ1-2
TGTGCCAGCAGCAAAATTTCAAGGGACAGATTCTATGGCTACACCTTC
CASSKISRDRFYGYTF
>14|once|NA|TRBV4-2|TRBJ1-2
TGTGCCAGCAGCCCCCGGGAGGGATCAAATGGCTACACCTTC
CASSPREGSNGYTF
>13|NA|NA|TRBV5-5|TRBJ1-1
TGTGCCAGCAGCTTCCAATCGGACACTGAAGCTTTCTTT
CASSFQSDTEAFF
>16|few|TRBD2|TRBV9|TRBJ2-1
TGTGCCAGCAGCATTTCTAGCGGGGGGGGTTACAATGAGCAGTTCTTC
CASSISSGGGYNEQFF
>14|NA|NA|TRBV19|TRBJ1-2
TGTGCCAGTAGCACCGACAGGCTAGCCTATGGCTACACCTTC
CASSTDRLAYGYTF
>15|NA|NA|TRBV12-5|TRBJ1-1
TGTGCTAGTGGTTTGCCCGCGGGGACGAACACTGAAGCTTTCTTT
CASGLPAGTNTEAFF
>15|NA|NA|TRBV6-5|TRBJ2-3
TGTGCCAGCAGTTCCCGACTGTACAGCACAGATACGCAGTATTTT
CASSSRLYSTDTQYF
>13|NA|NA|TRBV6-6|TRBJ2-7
TGTGCCAGCAGTTACTTAGGGGGGGGCGAGCAGTACTTC
CASSYLGGGEQYF
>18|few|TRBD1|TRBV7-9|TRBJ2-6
TGTTCCAGCAGCAAGCTGACAGGACAGGGGGTAGGGGCCAACGTCCTGACTTTC
CSSSKLTGQGVGANVLTF
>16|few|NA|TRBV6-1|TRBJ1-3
TGTGCCAGCAGTGAACCCACACGTTCCTCTGGAAACACCATATATTTT
CASSEPTRSSGNTIYF
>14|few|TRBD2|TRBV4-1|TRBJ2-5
TGCGCCAGCAGCCAAGATGGACTAGCAGAGACCCAGTACTTC
CASSQDGLAETQYF
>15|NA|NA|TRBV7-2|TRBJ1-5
TGTGCCAGCAGCCCTACAGGAGTTGGCAATCAGCCCCAGCATTTT
CASSPTGVGNQPQHF
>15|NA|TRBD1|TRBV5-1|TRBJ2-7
TGCGCCAGCAGCCAGGTTGGGACAGGGATGGGAGAGCAGTACTTC
CASSQVGTGMGEQYF
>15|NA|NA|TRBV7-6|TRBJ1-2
TGTGCCAGCAGCTTAGGAGGACTTACTGCTAATGGCTACACCTTC
CASSLGGLTANGYTF
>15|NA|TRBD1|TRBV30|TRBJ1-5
TGTGCCTGGAGTATAGGGACAGAAAGCAATCAGCCCCAGCATTTT
CAWSIGTESNQPQHF
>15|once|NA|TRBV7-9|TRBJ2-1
TGTGCCAGCAGCTTAGGCGGGCCAGCCTACAATGAGCAGTTCTTC
CASSLGGPAYNEQFF
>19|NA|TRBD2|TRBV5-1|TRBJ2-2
TGCGCCAGCAGCTTGGCCGCGGGCGCGGGGGGTTTCTTCACCGGGGGGCTGTTTTTT
CASSLAAGAGGFFTGGLFF
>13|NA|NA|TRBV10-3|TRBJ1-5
TGTGCCTCCAGGACAGATAGCAATCAGCCCCAGCATTTT
CASRTDSNQPQHF
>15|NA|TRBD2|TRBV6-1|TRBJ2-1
TGTGCCAGCAGTCCTGGACTAGCGGGGGGCGGGGGGCAGTTCTTC
CASSPGLAGGGGQFF